This is a list of T cell receptor beta chains from one sample in a study of beta chain features in type 1 diabetes. Some clones are missing from TCRdb's copy, which holds only in-frame ones; the method was immunoSEQ multiplex PCR. The sample lists roughly 340,000 clones; approximately 12% were seen once. The sample taken for sequencing was naive CD4+ T cells from blood. The receptors come from a woman aged 18-29 years with type 1 diabetes. The CDR3 runs from the conserved cysteine through the conserved F or W. Fields, in order: J gene, V gene, D gene, clone size, CDR3 protein, CDR3 DNA. The D gene is left open where the match is weak. Some rows have no size entry. The others give once, few or many, or a class for an expanded clone.

j_gene: TRBJ2-7; v_gene: TRBV5-1; d_gene: TRBD1; abundance: -; CDR3aa: CASSRSSGQGYEQYF; CDR3nt: TGCGCCAGCAGCCGGAGTTCAGGACAGGGGTACGAGCAGTACTTC
j_gene: TRBJ2-1; v_gene: TRBV30; d_gene: -; abundance: -; CDR3aa: CAWSVEGPDEQFF; CDR3nt: TGTGCCTGGAGTGTTGAGGGCCCGGATGAGCAGTTCTTC
j_gene: TRBJ2-5; v_gene: TRBV25-1; d_gene: TRBD1; abundance: few; CDR3aa: CASSKPRQGSQETQYF; CDR3nt: TGTGCCAGCAGTAAGCCCCGACAGGGGAGCCAAGAGACCCAGTACTTC
j_gene: TRBJ2-5; v_gene: TRBV19; d_gene: -; abundance: -; CDR3aa: CASSMWPGETQYF; CDR3nt: TGTGCCAGTAGTATGTGGCCGGGGGAGACCCAGTACTTC
j_gene: TRBJ2-1; v_gene: TRBV5-6; d_gene: TRBD2; abundance: -; CDR3aa: CASSLGTSPFYEQFF; CDR3nt: TGTGCCAGCAGCTTGGGGACTAGCCCCTTCTATGAGCAGTTCTTC
j_gene: TRBJ2-2; v_gene: TRBV30; d_gene: -; abundance: few; CDR3aa: CAWSASEAGELFF; CDR3nt: TGTGCCTGGAGTGCTAGTGAGGCCGGGGAGCTGTTTTTT
j_gene: TRBJ1-1; v_gene: TRBV7-9; d_gene: TRBD1; abundance: few; CDR3aa: CASSLGHIQGAEAFF; CDR3nt: TGTGCCAGCAGCTTAGGCCACATACAGGGGGCAGAAGCTTTCTTT
j_gene: TRBJ2-5; v_gene: TRBV27; d_gene: TRBD1; abundance: -; CDR3aa: CASRLGTVGETQYF; CDR3nt: TGTGCCAGCAGACTAGGGACAGTCGGAGAGACCCAGTACTTC
j_gene: TRBJ2-1; v_gene: TRBV25-1; d_gene: TRBD2; abundance: few; CDR3aa: CASSEPQRENNEQFF; CDR3nt: TGTGCCAGCAGTGAACCCCAGCGGGAGAACAATGAGCAGTTCTTC
j_gene: TRBJ2-1; v_gene: TRBV29-1; d_gene: TRBD2; abundance: -; CDR3aa: CSGGLGGNNEQFF; CDR3nt: TGCAGCGGGGGCTTGGGGGGGAACAATGAGCAGTTCTTC
j_gene: TRBJ2-1; v_gene: TRBV19; d_gene: -; abundance: few; CDR3aa: CASRDLNEQFF; CDR3nt: TGTGCCAGTCGGGACTTGAATGAGCAGTTCTTC
j_gene: TRBJ1-1; v_gene: TRBV9; d_gene: -; abundance: once; CDR3aa: CASSVAPREAFF; CDR3nt: TGTGCCAGCAGCGTAGCCCCGCGTGAAGCTTTCTTT
j_gene: TRBJ2-6; v_gene: TRBV6-1; d_gene: -; abundance: few; CDR3aa: CASSAQEAGANVLTF; CDR3nt: TGTGCCAGCAGTGCTCAGGAGGCCGGGGCCAACGTCCTGACTTTC
j_gene: TRBJ2-5; v_gene: TRBV5-4; d_gene: TRBD1; abundance: -; CDR3aa: CASSPGQGKETQYF; CDR3nt: TGTGCCAGCAGCCCGGGACAGGGGAAAGAGACCCAGTACTTC
j_gene: TRBJ1-2; v_gene: TRBV18; d_gene: -; abundance: few; CDR3aa: CASSPTGTADYGYTF; CDR3nt: TGTGCCAGCTCACCAACAGGGACCGCGGACTATGGCTACACCTTC
j_gene: TRBJ2-1; v_gene: TRBV11-2; d_gene: -; abundance: -; CDR3aa: CASSTGGSSYNEQFF; CDR3nt: TGTGCCAGCAGCACCGGAGGGAGCTCCTACAATGAGCAGTTCTTC
j_gene: TRBJ2-1; v_gene: TRBV4-3; d_gene: TRBD2; abundance: few; CDR3aa: CASSQVISGRSGNEQFF; CDR3nt: TGCGCCAGCAGCCAAGTCATTAGCGGGAGATCTGGCAATGAGCAGTTCTTC
j_gene: TRBJ2-5; v_gene: TRBV27; d_gene: TRBD2; abundance: few; CDR3aa: CASRPRLAGPIQETQYF; CDR3nt: TGTGCCAGCAGACCCCGACTAGCGGGACCAATCCAAGAGACCCAGTACTTC
j_gene: TRBJ2-1; v_gene: TRBV29-1; d_gene: TRBD2; abundance: -; CDR3aa: CSGRLATISNEQFF; CDR3nt: TGCAGCGGACGACTAGCGACTATAAGTAATGAGCAGTTCTTC
j_gene: TRBJ1-1; v_gene: TRBV20-1; d_gene: -; abundance: -; CDR3aa: CSATGGTEAFF; CDR3nt: TGCAGTGCTACCGGGGGCACTGAAGCTTTCTTT
j_gene: TRBJ2-2; v_gene: TRBV10-3; d_gene: -; abundance: -; CDR3aa: CAISESSGYTGELFF; CDR3nt: TGTGCCATCAGTGAGTCTAGCGGATACACCGGGGAGCTGTTTTTT
j_gene: TRBJ2-5; v_gene: TRBV6-1; d_gene: -; abundance: few; CDR3aa: CAHVDLGRETQYF; CDR3nt: TGTGCCCACGTTGACTTAGGGAGGGAGACCCAGTACTTC
j_gene: TRBJ2-1; v_gene: TRBV2; d_gene: TRBD2; abundance: few; CDR3aa: CASSTLGGSSNNEQFF; CDR3nt: TGTGCCAGCAGCACCCTGGGCGGGAGCTCCAACAATGAGCAGTTCTTC
j_gene: TRBJ2-7; v_gene: TRBV5-1; d_gene: -; abundance: once; CDR3aa: CASSFAIGGIPYEQYF; CDR3nt: TGCGCCAGCAGCTTTGCTATCGGCGGGATCCCCTACGAGCAGTACTTC
j_gene: TRBJ1-5; v_gene: TRBV4-1; d_gene: -; abundance: -; CDR3aa: CASSRVLGTQRHF; CDR3nt: TGCGCCAGCAGCCGGGTCTTAGGGACTCAGAGACATTTT
j_gene: TRBJ1-2; v_gene: TRBV9; d_gene: TRBD1; abundance: few; CDR3aa: CASSVGGQGIYGYTF; CDR3nt: TGTGCCAGCAGCGTAGGGGGACAGGGCATCTATGGCTACACCTTC
j_gene: TRBJ2-5; v_gene: TRBV6-5; d_gene: TRBD1; abundance: few; CDR3aa: CASSYYRGETQYF; CDR3nt: TGTGCCAGCAGTTACTACAGGGGGGAGACCCAGTACTTC
j_gene: TRBJ2-5; v_gene: TRBV18; d_gene: TRBD2; abundance: -; CDR3aa: CASSPPKPLAGGQETQYF; CDR3nt: TGTGCCAGCTCACCACCGAAACCGCTAGCGGGAGGGCAAGAGACCCAGTACTTC
j_gene: TRBJ1-2; v_gene: TRBV6-1; d_gene: -; abundance: few; CDR3aa: CASRGQIYGYTF; CDR3nt: TGTGCCAGCCGAGGACAGATCTATGGCTACACCTTC
j_gene: TRBJ1-2; v_gene: TRBV6-5; d_gene: TRBD1; abundance: few; CDR3aa: CASSKQGIGGYGYTF; CDR3nt: TGTGCCAGCAGCAAACAGGGGATCGGCGGCTATGGCTACACCTTC
j_gene: TRBJ2-5; v_gene: TRBV7-9; d_gene: TRBD1; abundance: -; CDR3aa: CASSPGTVIKTQYF; CDR3nt: TGTGCCAGCAGCCCAGGGACAGTCATAAAGACCCAGTACTTC
j_gene: TRBJ1-3; v_gene: TRBV4-1; d_gene: -; abundance: -; CDR3aa: CASSQDGLGQPNTIYF; CDR3nt: TGCGCCAGCAGCCAAGATGGATTGGGACAACCGAACACCATATATTTT
j_gene: TRBJ2-1; v_gene: TRBV7-9; d_gene: -; abundance: -; CDR3aa: CASSSTAGVDRFF; CDR3nt: TGTGCCAGCAGCTCGACAGCGGGCGTTGATCGGTTCTTC
j_gene: TRBJ2-7; v_gene: TRBV28; d_gene: TRBD2; abundance: few; CDR3aa: CASSSPAGGLYEQYF; CDR3nt: TGTGCCAGCAGTTCGCCAGCGGGAGGCCTATACGAGCAGTACTTC
j_gene: TRBJ2-7; v_gene: TRBV30; d_gene: -; abundance: few; CDR3aa: CAWSVQGTSYEQYF; CDR3nt: TGTGCCTGGAGTGTACAGGGTACGTCCTACGAGCAGTACTTC
j_gene: TRBJ1-1; v_gene: TRBV5-6; d_gene: -; abundance: few; CDR3aa: CASSLWNTEAFF; CDR3nt: TGTGCCAGCAGCCTGTGGAACACTGAAGCTTTCTTT
j_gene: TRBJ1-1; v_gene: TRBV4-2; d_gene: -; abundance: -; CDR3aa: CASSHTGTLNTEAFF; CDR3nt: TGTGCCAGCAGCCATACAGGGACCCTGAACACTGAAGCTTTCTTT
j_gene: TRBJ2-5; v_gene: TRBV7-9; d_gene: TRBD2; abundance: few; CDR3aa: CASSSGLAGVRRETQYF; CDR3nt: TGTGCCAGCAGCTCGGGACTAGCGGGAGTGCGGCGGGAGACCCAGTACTTC
j_gene: TRBJ2-2; v_gene: TRBV7-3; d_gene: -; abundance: few; CDR3aa: CASSLRGTTPGELFF; CDR3nt: TGTGCCAGCAGCTTAAGGGGGACAACCCCCGGGGAGCTGTTTTTT
j_gene: TRBJ2-5; v_gene: TRBV14; d_gene: -; abundance: few; CDR3aa: CASSHPLETQYF; CDR3nt: TGTGCCAGCAGCCATCCCCTAGAGACCCAGTACTTC
j_gene: TRBJ2-1; v_gene: TRBV30; d_gene: -; abundance: -; CDR3aa: CAWTGGLARNEQFF; CDR3nt: TGTGCCTGGACCGGGGGGCTAGCGAGGAATGAGCAGTTCTTC
j_gene: TRBJ1-5; v_gene: TRBV27; d_gene: TRBD1; abundance: -; CDR3aa: CASSFDRGRQPQHF; CDR3nt: TGTGCCAGCAGTTTCGACAGGGGCAGGCAGCCCCAGCATTTT
j_gene: TRBJ2-1; v_gene: TRBV29-1; d_gene: TRBD2; abundance: -; CDR3aa: CSAGQTSGIYNEQFF; CDR3nt: TGCAGCGCCGGGCAGACTAGCGGGATCTACAATGAGCAGTTCTTC
j_gene: TRBJ2-7; v_gene: TRBV29-1; d_gene: -; abundance: few; CDR3aa: CSVEWDKGPYEQYF; CDR3nt: TGCAGCGTTGAATGGGACAAAGGCCCCTACGAGCAGTACTTC
j_gene: TRBJ2-3; v_gene: TRBV2; d_gene: -; abundance: -; CDR3aa: CASSGRSSVLTDTQYF; CDR3nt: TGTGCCAGCAGTGGAAGGAGTAGCGTCCTCACAGATACGCAGTATTTT
j_gene: TRBJ1-2; v_gene: TRBV30; d_gene: TRBD1; abundance: -; CDR3aa: CAWSGRDRGFYGYTF; CDR3nt: TGTGCCTGGAGTGGGAGGGACAGGGGGTTCTATGGCTACACCTTC
j_gene: TRBJ2-1; v_gene: TRBV15; d_gene: TRBD2; abundance: few; CDR3aa: CATSRPTSGLNEQFF; CDR3nt: TGTGCCACCAGCAGACCGACTAGCGGGTTGAATGAGCAGTTCTTC
j_gene: TRBJ2-1; v_gene: TRBV6-4; d_gene: TRBD2; abundance: few; CDR3aa: CANPRTSGRPSYNEQFF; CDR3nt: TGTGCCAACCCGAGGACTAGCGGGCGCCCATCCTACAATGAGCAGTTCTTC
j_gene: TRBJ2-1; v_gene: TRBV2; d_gene: -; abundance: few; CDR3aa: CASSVEGSSYNEQFF; CDR3nt: TGTGCCAGCAGTGTGGAAGGGAGCTCCTACAATGAGCAGTTCTTC
j_gene: TRBJ1-1; v_gene: TRBV9; d_gene: -; abundance: few; CDR3aa: CASATDRGQAFF; CDR3nt: TGTGCCAGCGCCACGGACCGAGGGCAGGCTTTCTTT